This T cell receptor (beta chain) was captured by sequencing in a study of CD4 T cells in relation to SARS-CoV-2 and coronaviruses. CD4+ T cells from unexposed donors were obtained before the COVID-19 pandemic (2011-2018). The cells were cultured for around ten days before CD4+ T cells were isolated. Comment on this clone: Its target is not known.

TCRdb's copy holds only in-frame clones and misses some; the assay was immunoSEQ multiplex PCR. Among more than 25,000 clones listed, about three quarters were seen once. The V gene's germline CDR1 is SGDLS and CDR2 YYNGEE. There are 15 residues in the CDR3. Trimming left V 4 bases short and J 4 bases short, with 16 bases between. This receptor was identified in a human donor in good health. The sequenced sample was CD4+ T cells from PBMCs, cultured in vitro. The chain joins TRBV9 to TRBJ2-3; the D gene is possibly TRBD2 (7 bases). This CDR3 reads CASSFGGRLSDTQYF. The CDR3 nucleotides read TGTGCCAGCAGCTTCGGGGGGCGGCTTTCAGATACGCAGTATTTT.